Each of the 3 T cell receptor beta chains below was sequenced from the same sample in a study of CD8 T cells in Susac syndrome (dated by TCRdb to about 2019). The protocol used for the library was the immunoSEQ multiplex PCR assay. RNA was extracted using the RNeasy kit, and roughly 0.5 to 1 microgram was reverse transcribed with random hexamers. Using fastp trimming at Q25 and MiXCR clonotype assembly, TCRdb reanalyzed the public sequencing data and kept in-frame beta chains. A single entry per CDR3 protein holds the most common genes and DNA from its merged rows. In this sample the table shows some 130,000 distinct CDR3 sequences, around 95% of which occur a single time. Of the sample, roughly 0.2% falls within the top ten clones. Sequences were obtained from CD8+ T cells from PBMCs. All receptors come from a human donor with Susac syndrome.

The count of this clonotype is one. A junction end diverges from the germline sequence, so it may reflect a read error. CDR3 sequence (DNA): TGTGCTAGCAGCTCAGGGCTCGGGGACGGCACCGGGGAGCTGTTTTTT. Translation: CASSSGLGDGTGELFF. The chain employs TRBV7-7 and TRBJ2-2; the D gene could be TRBD1 or TRBD2 (5 bases each). Germline V gene sequence: CDR1 SSHAT, CDR2 FNYEAQ (reference sequence). The CDR3 has 16 amino acids.

The V call is TRBV29-1, the J call TRBJ1-2; TRBD1 is a possible D gene (5 bases). CDR1 is SQVTM, CDR2 ANQGSEA, per germline. This CDR3 contains 13 residues. Deletions cut 5 bases from V and 8 bases from J, with 18 bases between. The CDR3 protein is CSVLRPGVEGYTF. CDR3 DNA: TGCAGCGTTCTCCGTCCGGGGGTCGAGGGCTACACCTTC.

The chain is built from TRBV5-1 and TRBJ1-2; D not certain. V was cut by 0 bases and J by 4 bases, with 13 bases left in between. The CDR3 spans 15 residues. The germline CDR1 and CDR2 sequences are SGHRS and YFSETQ. The CDR3 region has the DNA TGCGCCAGCAGCTTGGGTCGGGAGGGTAGCTATGGCTACACCTTC. Amino acids: CASSLGREGSYGYTF.